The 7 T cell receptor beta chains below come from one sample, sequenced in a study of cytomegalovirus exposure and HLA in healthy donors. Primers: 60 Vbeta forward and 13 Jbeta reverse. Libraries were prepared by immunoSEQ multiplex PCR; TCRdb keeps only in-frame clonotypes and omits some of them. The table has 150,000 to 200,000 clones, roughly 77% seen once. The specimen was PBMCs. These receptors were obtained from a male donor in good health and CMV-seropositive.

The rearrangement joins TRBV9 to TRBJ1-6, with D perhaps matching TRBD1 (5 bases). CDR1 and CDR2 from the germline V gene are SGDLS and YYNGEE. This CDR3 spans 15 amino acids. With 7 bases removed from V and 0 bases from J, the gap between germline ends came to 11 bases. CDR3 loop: CASGTGSSYNSPLHF. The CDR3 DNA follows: TGTGCCAGCGGTACAGGAAGCTCCTATAATTCACCCCTCCACTTT.

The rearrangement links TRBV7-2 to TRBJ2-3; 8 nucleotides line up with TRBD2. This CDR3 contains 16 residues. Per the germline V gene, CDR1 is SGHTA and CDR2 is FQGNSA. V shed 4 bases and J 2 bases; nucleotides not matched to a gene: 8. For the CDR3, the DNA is TGTGCCAGCAGCTCATTAGCGGGAACTATCACAGATACGCAGTATTTT. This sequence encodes CASSSLAGTITDTQYF.

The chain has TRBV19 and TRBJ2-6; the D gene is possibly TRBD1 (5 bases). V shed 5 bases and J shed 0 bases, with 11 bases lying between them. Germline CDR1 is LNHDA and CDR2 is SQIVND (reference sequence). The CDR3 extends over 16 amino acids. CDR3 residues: CASSFAGSSGANVLTF. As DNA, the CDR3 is TGTGCCAGTAGTTTTGCAGGGTCCTCTGGGGCCAACGTCCTGACTTTC.

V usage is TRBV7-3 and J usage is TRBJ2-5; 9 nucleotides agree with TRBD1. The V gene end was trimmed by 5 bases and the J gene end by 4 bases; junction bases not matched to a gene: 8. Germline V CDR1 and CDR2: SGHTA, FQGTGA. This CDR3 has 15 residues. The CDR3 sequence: CASSANTGGRETQYF. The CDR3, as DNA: TGTGCCAGCAGCGCCAATACAGGGGGCAGAGAGACCCAGTACTTC.

This CDR3 reads CASSFLGNPNYGYTF. As DNA, the CDR3 is TGTGCCAGCAGCTTTTTGGGCAATCCTAACTATGGCTACACCTTC. The V and J genes are TRBV5-6 and TRBJ1-2; D is ambiguous. Looked up from germline, CDR1 is SGHDT and CDR2 is YYEEEE. Trimming took off 2 bases at V and 0 bases at J, with 11 bases between the two ends. The CDR3 consists of 15 residues.

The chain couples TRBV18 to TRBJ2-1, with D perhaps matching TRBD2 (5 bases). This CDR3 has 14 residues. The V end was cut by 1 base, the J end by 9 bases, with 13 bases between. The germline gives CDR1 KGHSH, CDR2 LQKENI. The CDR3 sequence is CASSPLSKSGEQFF. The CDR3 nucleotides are TGTGCCAGCTCACCACTTTCTAAAAGCGGTGAGCAGTTCTTC.

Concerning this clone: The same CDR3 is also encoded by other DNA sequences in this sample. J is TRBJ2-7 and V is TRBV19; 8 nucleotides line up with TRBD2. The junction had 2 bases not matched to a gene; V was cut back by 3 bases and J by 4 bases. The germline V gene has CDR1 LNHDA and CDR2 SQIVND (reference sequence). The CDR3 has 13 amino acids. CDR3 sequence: CASSIGRAYEQYF. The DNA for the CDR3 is TGTGCCAGTAGTATCGGGAGGGCTTACGAGCAGTACTTC.